These T cell receptor beta chains were read from a single sample in a study of blood T cells in healthy people across ages. Using its own MiXCR run on the 5' RACE reads, TCRdb lists one record per CDR3 protein. The data contain some 640,000 distinct CDR3 sequences, over 45% of them singletons. The specimen sequenced was blood. These TCRs come from a woman between 55 and 75 years old in good health. Both conserved end residues are part of each CDR3. D genes are given only for firm matches. Expanded clones get a size class; other rows say once, few or many, or leave the size out.

CDR3nt	CDR3aa	v_gene	d_gene	abundance	j_gene
TGCAGTGCTAGAGATCGTGCGGGAAACTCAGATACGCAGTATTTT	CSARDRAGNSDTQYF	TRBV20-1	-	few	TRBJ2-3
TGCAGTGCTAGAGAGTTCAATGTAGGCAGGAACTATGGCTACACCTTC	CSAREFNVGRNYGYTF	TRBV20-1	-	-	TRBJ1-2
TGTGCCAGCGGGATATCGGCAACTAATGAAAAACTGTTTTTT	CASGISATNEKLFF	TRBV6-5	-	-	TRBJ1-4
TGTGCCAGCAGCGTAGCGGCGGGGCAAGAGACCCAGTACTTC	CASSVAAGQETQYF	TRBV9	-	few	TRBJ2-5
TGTGCCAGCAGTAAAAGCGGGACGGTAAGCTCCTACGAGCAGTACTTC	CASSKSGTVSSYEQYF	TRBV12-3/TRBV12-4	TRBD2	few	TRBJ2-7
TGTGCCAGCAGCAATTATTTGGGACTAGCGGGAGGGAAAGACAATGAGCAGTTCTTC	CASSNYLGLAGGKDNEQFF	TRBV21-1	-	-	TRBJ2-1
TGTGCCAGCAGTCCAAAATCCCCCTTCGGGACAGGGAGAACAGATACGCAGTATTTT	CASSPKSPFGTGRTDTQYF	TRBV27	TRBD1	-	TRBJ2-3
TGCAGTGCTAGAGATTCGGGAGTGGGAGATACGCAGTATTTT	CSARDSGVGDTQYF	TRBV20-1	-	few	TRBJ2-3
TGTGCCAGCAGCTTAGGTCGTCCGGGACTAGTTTACAATGAGCAGTTCTTC	CASSLGRPGLVYNEQFF	TRBV7-2	TRBD2	-	TRBJ2-1
TGCGCCAGCAGCTTGGGCACTAGCGCGAAGAACACCGGGGAGCTGTTTTTT	CASSLGTSAKNTGELFF	TRBV5-1	TRBD2	-	TRBJ2-2
TGTGCCAGCTCTTTGCGGGGACCCAGCCTAGAAGCCTCCTACGAGCAGTACTTC	CASSLRGPSLEASYEQYF	TRBV18	-	few	TRBJ2-7
TGCGCCAGCAGCTTGGTTGCTAGCATCACAGATACGCAGTATTTT	CASSLVASITDTQYF	TRBV5-1	-	-	TRBJ2-3
TGTGCCAGCTCACCAAACGGGAGGGAGCAGTACTTC	CASSPNGREQYF	TRBV18	TRBD2	few	TRBJ2-5
TGCGCCAGCAGCCAAGATTCGTCGGTGGTCGGTTCCAACGTCCTGACTTTC	CASSQDSSVVGSNVLTF	TRBV4-3	-	-	TRBJ2-6
TGTGCCAGCAGTGTACGGGGCCTTGAAACCCAGCATTTT	CASSVRGLETQHF	TRBV27	-	-	TRBJ1-5